The sequence of this T cell receptor beta chain was determined in a study of blood T cell repertoires in COVID-19. This CDR3 is built from 12 residues. Germline V CDR1 and CDR2: SGHKS, YYEKEE (reference sequence). Trimming took off 4 bases at V and 4 bases at J, with 6 bases between the two ends. The cohort comprised adults aged 18 to 89 years residing in approximately 25 US areas. Produced via immunoSEQ multiplex PCR; TCRdb's table is partial and in-frame only. Of about 160,000 clones in the sample, around 82% were seen once. The chain joins TRBV5-5 to TRBJ1-3; D is unresolved. The TCR sequence derives from a man aged 60 to 69 who had recovered from COVID-19. What was sequenced was PBMCs or T cells enriched from blood (not recorded which). CDR3 residues: CASSPPGNTIYF. DNA for the CDR3: TGTGCCAGCAGCCCCCCAGGAAACACCATATATTTT.